This TCR beta chain was identified during a study of cytomegalovirus exposure and HLA in healthy donors. Note on this clone: Its specificity is unknown.

Whole-study results and caveats: The study labeled fewer than 200 TCR beta chains cytomegalovirus-associated.

The CDR3 has 15 residues. The J segment lost 8 bases and the V segment lost 0 bases, leaving 8 bases of the junction unmatched. Looked up from germline, CDR1 is SQVTM and CDR2 is ANQGSEA. The PCR made use of 60 Vbeta and 13 Jbeta primers. The data were produced by immunoSEQ multiplex PCR, yet TCRdb's version contains in-frame clones alone and is incomplete. Among about 89,000 clones listed, about 85% were seen once. The sequenced material came from PBMCs. This chain joins TRBV29-1 and TRBJ1-2, with 11 bases matching TRBD1. The sequence came from a man aged 40-55 years in good health and CMV-seropositive. This CDR3 reads CSVEDLGQGAGGYTF. The CDR3 DNA follows: TGCAGCGTTGAAGATCTAGGACAGGGGGCTGGGGGCTACACCTTC.